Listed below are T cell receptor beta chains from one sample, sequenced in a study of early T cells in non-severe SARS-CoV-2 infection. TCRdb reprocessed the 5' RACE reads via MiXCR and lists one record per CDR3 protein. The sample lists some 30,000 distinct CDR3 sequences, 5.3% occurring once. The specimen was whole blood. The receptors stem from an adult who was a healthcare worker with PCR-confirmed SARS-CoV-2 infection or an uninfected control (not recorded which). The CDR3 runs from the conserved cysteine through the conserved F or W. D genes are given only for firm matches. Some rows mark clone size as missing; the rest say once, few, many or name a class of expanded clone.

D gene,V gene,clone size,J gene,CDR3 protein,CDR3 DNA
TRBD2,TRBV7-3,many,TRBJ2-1,CASSRELAGGRNEQFF,TGTGCCAGCAGCCGGGAACTAGCGGGAGGGCGCAATGAGCAGTTCTTC
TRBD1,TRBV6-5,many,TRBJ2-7,CASSRTGGRYEQYF,TGTGCCAGCAGCCGTACAGGGGGGCGGTACGAGCAGTACTTC
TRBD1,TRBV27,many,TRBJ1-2,CASSPTGAYGYTF,TGTGCCAGCAGCCCCACAGGGGCCTATGGCTACACCTTC
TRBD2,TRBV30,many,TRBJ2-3,CAWNRAGNTDTQYF,TGTGCCTGGAACCGAGCGGGAAACACAGATACGCAGTATTTT
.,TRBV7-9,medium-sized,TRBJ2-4,CASSLVGQGNIQYF,TGTGCCAGCAGCTTAGTGGGCCAGGGGAACATTCAGTACTTC
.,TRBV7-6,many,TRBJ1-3,CASSLVPSPSNTIYF,TGTGCCAGCAGCTTAGTGCCGTCCCCCTCAAACACCATATATTTT
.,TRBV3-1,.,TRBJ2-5,CASSLRTEIKEETQYF,TGTGCCAGCAGCCTCCGGACAGAGATAAAAGAGGAGACCCAGTACTTC
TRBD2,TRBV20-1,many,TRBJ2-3,CSARDTGRELADTQYF,TGCAGTGCTAGAGATACGGGGCGGGAGCTTGCAGATACGCAGTATTTT
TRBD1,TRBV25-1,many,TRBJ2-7,CASQKGDSYEQYF,TGTGCCAGCCAAAAAGGGGACAGTTACGAGCAGTACTTC
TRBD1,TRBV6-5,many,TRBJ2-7,CASSYSTGKNYEQYF,TGTGCCAGCAGTTACTCGACAGGGAAAAATTACGAGCAGTACTTC
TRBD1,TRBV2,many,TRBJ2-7,CASSDLPGQGDSYEQYF,TGTGCCAGCAGTGATTTACCCGGTCAGGGGGACAGCTACGAGCAGTACTTC
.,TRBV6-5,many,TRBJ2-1,CASSKLLIPSSYNEQFF,TGTGCCAGCAGTAAGCTACTAATTCCAAGCTCCTACAATGAGCAGTTCTTC
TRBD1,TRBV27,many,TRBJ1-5,CASSGTGGRSFYF,TGTGCCAGCAGCGGGACAGGGGGTAGGTCTTTTTATTTT
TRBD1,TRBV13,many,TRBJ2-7,CASSPGGIRYEQYF,TGTGCCAGCAGCCCAGGGGGCATAAGGTACGAGCAGTACTTC
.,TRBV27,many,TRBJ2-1,CASSLLYRGGGTYNEQFF,TGTGCCAGCAGTTTATTGTACAGGGGAGGAGGTACCTACAATGAGCAGTTCTTC
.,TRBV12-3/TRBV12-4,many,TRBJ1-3,CASSLKGTGSSGNTIYF,TGTGCCAGCAGTTTAAAGGGTACGGGGAGCTCTGGAAACACCATATATTTT
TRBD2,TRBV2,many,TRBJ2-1,CASRTSGSFNEQFF,TGTGCCAGCAGGACTAGCGGGAGCTTCAATGAGCAGTTCTTC
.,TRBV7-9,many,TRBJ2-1,CASSLGSPLINEQFF,TGTGCCAGCAGCTTAGGCTCACCCCTTATCAATGAGCAGTTCTTC
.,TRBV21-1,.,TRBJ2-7,CASSLQRRQYF,TGTGCCAGCAGCCTTCAGCGGAGGCAGTACTTC
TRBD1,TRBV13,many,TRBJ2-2,CASSLGQANTGELFF,TGTGCCAGCAGCCTGGGACAGGCGAACACCGGGGAGCTGTTTTTT
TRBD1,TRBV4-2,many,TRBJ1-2,CASSQGTGTGEERDYGYTF,TGTGCCAGCAGCCAAGGGACCGGGACAGGGGAAGAAAGGGACTATGGCTACACCTTC
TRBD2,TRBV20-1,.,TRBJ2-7,CSARSIRGTSKNPYEQYF,TGCAGTGCTAGATCTATCCGGGGGACTAGCAAGAATCCCTACGAGCAGTACTTC
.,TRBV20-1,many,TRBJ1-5,CSASKDSYQPQHF,TGCAGTGCCTCAAAGGACAGTTATCAGCCCCAGCATTTT
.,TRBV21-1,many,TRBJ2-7,CASSKTGVGYEQYF,TGTGCCAGCAGCAAGACAGGGGTAGGCTACGAGCAGTACTTC
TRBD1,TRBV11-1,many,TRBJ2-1,CASSHSGQYTHEQFF,TGTGCCAGCAGCCATTCGGGACAGTACACCCATGAGCAGTTCTTC
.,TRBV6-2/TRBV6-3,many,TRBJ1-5,CASSSGNQPQHF,TGTGCCAGCAGTTCCGGGAATCAGCCCCAGCATTTT
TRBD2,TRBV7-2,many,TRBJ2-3,CASSRRLAADTQYF,TGTGCCAGCAGCAGAAGACTAGCAGCAGATACGCAGTATTTT
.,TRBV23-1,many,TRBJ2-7,CASGTQCRGDYEQYF,TGCGCCAGCGGGACCCAGTGCAGGGGGGACTACGAGCAGTACTTC
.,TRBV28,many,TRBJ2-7,CASSDNIWGSGDGYEQYF,TGTGCCAGCAGCGACAACATTTGGGGTAGCGGAGACGGCTACGAGCAGTACTTC
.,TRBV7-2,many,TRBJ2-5,CASSRIQGIETQYF,TGTGCCAGCAGCCGTATTCAGGGTATAGAGACCCAGTACTTC
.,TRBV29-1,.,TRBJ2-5,CSVLEETQYF,TGCAGCGTTTTAGAGGAGACCCAGTACTTC
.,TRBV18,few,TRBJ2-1,CASSPGQRVGNEQFF,TGTGCCAGCTCACCGGGCCAGCGGGTAGGCAATGAGCAGTTCTTC
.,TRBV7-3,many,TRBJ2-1,CASSLSTYNEQFF,TGTGCCAGCAGCTTATCGACTTACAATGAGCAGTTCTTC
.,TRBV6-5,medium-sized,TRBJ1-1,CASSYLATTEAFF,TGTGCCAGCAGTTACCTGGCGACCACTGAAGCTTTCTTT
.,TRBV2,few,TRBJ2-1,CASNGAAGISYNEQFF,TGTGCCAGCAACGGGGCGGCGGGAATCTCCTACAATGAGCAGTTCTTC
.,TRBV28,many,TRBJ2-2,CASSSFRVAGELFF,TGTGCCAGCAGTTCCTTCAGAGTTGCCGGGGAGCTGTTTTTT
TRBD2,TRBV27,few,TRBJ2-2,CASSLGAGGSYTGELFF,TGTGCCAGCAGTTTGGGAGCGGGAGGTTCGTACACCGGGGAGCTGTTTTTT
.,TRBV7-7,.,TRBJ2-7,CASSLDMGYEQYF,TGTGCCAGCAGCTTAGATATGGGGTACGAGCAGTACTTC
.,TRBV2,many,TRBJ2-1,CASSVGRINEQFF,TGTGCCAGCAGTGTAGGACGAATAAATGAGCAGTTCTTC
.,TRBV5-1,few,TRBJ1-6,CASSLETGYNSPLHF,TGCGCCAGCAGCTTGGAGACGGGATATAATTCACCCCTCCACTTT
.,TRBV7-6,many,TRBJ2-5,CASSPIGPLQETQYF,TGTGCCAGCAGCCCAATTGGACCTCTACAAGAGACCCAGTACTTC
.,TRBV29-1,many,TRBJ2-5,CSVDGETQYF,TGCAGCGTTGATGGAGAGACCCAGTACTTC
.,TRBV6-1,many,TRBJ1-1,CASSVSPEAFF,TGTGCCAGCAGCGTTTCCCCTGAAGCTTTCTTT
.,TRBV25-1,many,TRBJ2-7,CASSVTGVESSYEQYF,TGTGCCAGCAGTGTAACCGGGGTAGAGAGCTCCTACGAGCAGTACTTC
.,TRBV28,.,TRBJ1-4,CASSSQAGERKLFF,TGTGCCAGCAGTTCCCAAGCCGGGGAGAGAAAACTGTTTTTT
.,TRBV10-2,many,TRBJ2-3,CASSEGLASFNTDTQYF,TGCGCCAGCAGTGAGGGATTAGCCTCCTTCAACACAGATACGCAGTATTTT
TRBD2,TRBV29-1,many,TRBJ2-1,CSVEDRTSGTFGNEQFF,TGCAGCGTTGAAGATCGTACTAGCGGGACCTTCGGCAATGAGCAGTTCTTC
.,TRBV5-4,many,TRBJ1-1,CASSLTGHNTEAFF,TGTGCCAGCAGCCTCACGGGGCATAACACTGAAGCTTTCTTT
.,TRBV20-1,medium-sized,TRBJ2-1,CSASGSDEQFF,TGCAGTGCTAGCGGGAGCGATGAGCAGTTCTTC
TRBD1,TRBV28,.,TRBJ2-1,CASRAGTGAYNEQFF,TGTGCCAGCAGGGCTGGGACAGGGGCATACAATGAGCAGTTCTTC